This T cell receptor (beta chain) was sequenced in a study of blood T cells in healthy people across ages (dated by TCRdb to the mid-2010s). Describing the broader study: Template switching captured roughly one uniquely barcoded TCR beta cDNA molecule per two T cells in model experiments. Age-related changes in TCR beta repertoire diversity were measured in the study by deep sequencing normalized with unique cDNA molecular identifiers. Donors were grouped into four age groups: young (average roughly 17 years), middle-aged (39), aged (about 60) and long-lived (roughly 80). To avoid experimental bias, donors of different ages were distributed randomly across sequencing lanes. Using the same blood draw, the study looked at two additional independent replicas of 1 million unique cDNA reads for two donors, one aged 18 to 30 and the other aged 80 or older. The paper's findings and limits, for the study overall: Because profiling used bulk unsorted PBMCs, naive and antigen-experienced compartments could not be compared conclusively. Observed TCR beta diversity per million T cells fell roughly linearly with age, and a significant reduction was already apparent by age roughly 40. Total diversity estimates from one million sequenced T cells were considered lower bounds and underestimates. Because donor CMV infection status was unknown, age-related changes in expanded clonotypes were potentially confounded. Compared with the aged group, more naive CD4+ T cells, fewer expanded clones and increased TCR diversity were shown by the long-lived group, suggesting age selection. There was a strong correlation between observed TCR beta diversity and the percentage of naive T cells measured by flow cytometry.

As to this clonotype: The antigen it recognizes is unknown. No clone much larger than this one lies a single base away; base qualities are absent.

Systemically healthy Caucasian individuals from Russia, 39 in total and aged roughly 6 to 100 years, were included as donors. Each donor gave around 9.5 milliliters of peripheral blood, collected into EDTA-treated Vacutainer tubes. Ficoll-Paque density-gradient centrifugation was used to isolate PBMCs, with at least 7 million per sample. Total RNA was extracted from PBMCs with Trizol reagent, with at least 5.5 micrograms obtained per sample. For every donor, flow cytometry on a PBMC aliquot measured the percentage of naive CD45RAhigh/CD27high T cells. The CDR3, cysteine through phenylalanine, is 13 amino acids long. Solely the CDR3 DNA is kept, with 39 bases framed from the first base. The germline V gene sets CDR1 to MDHEN and CDR2 to SYDVKM. Ends trimmed: V by 6 bases, J by 5 bases; bases unmatched to a gene: 4. Receptors were amplified or captured by 5' RACE. Sequencer: Illumina HiSeq 2500. The second PCR ran for roughly 7 to 12 cycles and used a J-beta primer mix along with a sample-barcoded 5' primer. Each TCR beta cDNA molecule received a unique molecular identifier from a template-switch 5' adaptor carrying 12 random nucleotides. Each sample yielded at least 2.5 million CDR3-containing paired-end reads. All of the RNA was converted into first-strand cDNA using the Mint cDNA synthesis kit, with a TRBC-specific oligonucleotide serving as the primer. Following uracil-DNA glycosylase treatment, all cDNA underwent a first 18-cycle PCR with the universal primers M1SS and BC2_uni_R. The original methods were these. For normalization, 1 million high-quality reads, each with a distinct molecular identifier, were randomly selected from each sample. Instead of being binned into consensus sequences, reads that shared molecular identifiers were thrown out. MiTCR, run with a Q25 quality threshold and the strictest error-elimination algorithm, handled CDR3 identification, clonotype clustering and error correction. A nonparametric unseen species model with Euler transformation was used to estimate lower-bound total TCR beta diversity. Using fastp at Q25 and MiXCR, TCRdb reprocessed the public reads and kept productive beta chains. Rows are combined by CDR3 protein, so each entry shows the most common genes and DNA. For this entry, the V and J calls and clone size follow TCRdb and not the study's own pipeline. A total of approximately 1.5 million distinct CDR3 sequences appear in this sample, about 35% of them only once. The top ten clones comprise around 10% of the sample.

This TCR derives from a woman in her 30s in good health. Recombination linked TRBV28 to TRBJ2-4, with 7 middle bases fitting TRBD2. What was sequenced was blood. This receptor carries the CDR3 CASSGGRENIQYF. The DNA reads as follows: TGTGCCAGCAGCGGGGGGAGGGAAAACATTCAGTACTTC.